This T cell receptor beta chain was profiled in a study of cytomegalovirus exposure and HLA in healthy donors. The PCR ran on 60 Vbeta and 13 Jbeta primers. The protocol was immunoSEQ multiplex PCR, while the TCRdb copy is restricted to in-frame clones and leaves out a portion. The sample lists 100,000 to 150,000 clones; 60% to 80% were seen once. This clone has just a few counts. The specimen sequenced was PBMCs. The source of this sequence is a woman between 45 and 60 years old in good health and CMV-seronegative.

For the CDR3, the DNA is TGTGCCAGCAGCTTGGGGACAGGGGAGACCCAGTACTTC. The encoded protein is CASSLGTGETQYF. This chain connects TRBV7-2 to TRBJ2-5, with TRBD1 matching over 9 bases. This CDR3 has 13 residues. Germline V gives CDR1 SGHTA, CDR2 FQGNSA. The ends lost 3 bases at V and 5 bases at J; junction bases unmatched: 1.